This T cell receptor beta chain is drawn from a study of cytomegalovirus exposure and HLA in healthy donors. Trimming stripped 1 base from V and 2 bases from J, with 9 bases between. The CDR3 sequence is 14 residues long. Germline CDR1 SGHTA, CDR2 FQGNSA. With 60 Vbeta and 13 Jbeta primers, the PCR was carried out. Produced via immunoSEQ multiplex PCR; TCRdb's table is partial and in-frame only. The sample includes about 200,000 clones, 12% of them seen just once. What was sequenced was PBMCs. The chain combines TRBV7-2 with TRBJ2-7; no firm D call. This receptor was taken from a man aged 50 to 59 in good health and CMV-seropositive. The CDR3 DNA reads TGTGCCAGCAGCTTAGTTGGTCAGACCTACGAGCAGTACTTC. Its translation is CASSLVGQTYEQYF.